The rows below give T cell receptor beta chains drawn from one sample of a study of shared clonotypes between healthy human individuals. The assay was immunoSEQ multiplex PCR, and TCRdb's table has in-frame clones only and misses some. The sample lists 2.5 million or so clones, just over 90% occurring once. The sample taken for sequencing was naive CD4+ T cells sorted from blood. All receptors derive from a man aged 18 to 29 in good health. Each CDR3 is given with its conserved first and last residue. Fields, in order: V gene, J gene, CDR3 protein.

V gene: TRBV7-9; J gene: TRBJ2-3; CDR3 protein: CASSPLAGIADTQYF
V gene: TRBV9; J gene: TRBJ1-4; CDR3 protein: CASSVGRGQGEKLFF
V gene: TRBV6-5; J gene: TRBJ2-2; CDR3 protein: CATRVGVNTGELFF
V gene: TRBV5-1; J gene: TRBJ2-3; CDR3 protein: CASSKRTSGGADTQYF
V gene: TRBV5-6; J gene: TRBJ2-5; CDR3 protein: CASSFYPGGEETQYF
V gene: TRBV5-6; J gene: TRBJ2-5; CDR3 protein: CASSLPGLQETQYF
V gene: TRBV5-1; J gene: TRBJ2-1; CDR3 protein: CASGPGGLVYNEQFF
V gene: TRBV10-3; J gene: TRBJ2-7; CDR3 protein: CAISLLLANSYEQYF
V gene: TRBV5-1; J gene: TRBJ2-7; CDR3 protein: CASSWGTSGSTYEQYF
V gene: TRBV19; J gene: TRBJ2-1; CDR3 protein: CASGVRDEQFF
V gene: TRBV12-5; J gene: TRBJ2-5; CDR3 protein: CASGQRTPSAPSAQYF
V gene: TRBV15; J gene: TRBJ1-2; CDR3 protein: CATSREGGPTNYGYTF
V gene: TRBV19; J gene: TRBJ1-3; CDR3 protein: CASKYSSGNTIYF
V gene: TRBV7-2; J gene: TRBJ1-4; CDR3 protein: CASSLQGTGREKLFF
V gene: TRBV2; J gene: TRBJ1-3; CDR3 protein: CASSEGRGLNSGNTIYF
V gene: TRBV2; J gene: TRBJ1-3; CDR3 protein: CASSGGTGGKSGNTIYF
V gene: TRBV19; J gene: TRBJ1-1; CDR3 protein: CASRAQGPTNTEAFF
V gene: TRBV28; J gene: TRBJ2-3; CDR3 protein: CASRELAGVTDTQYF
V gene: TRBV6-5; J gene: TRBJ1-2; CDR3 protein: CASSSKGRHGYTF
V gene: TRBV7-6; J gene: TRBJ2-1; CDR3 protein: CASSYGGASYNEQFF
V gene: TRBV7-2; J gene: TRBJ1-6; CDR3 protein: CASSQQGAGRNSPLHF
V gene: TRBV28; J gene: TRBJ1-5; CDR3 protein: CASSLVDSNQPQHF
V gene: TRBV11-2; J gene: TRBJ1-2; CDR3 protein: CASSWYQSNGYTF
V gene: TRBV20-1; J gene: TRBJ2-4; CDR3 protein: CSAQPGNIQYF
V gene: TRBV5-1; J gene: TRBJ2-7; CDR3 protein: CASSHERSTREQYF
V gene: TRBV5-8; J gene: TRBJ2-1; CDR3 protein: CASSFFAAHNEQFF
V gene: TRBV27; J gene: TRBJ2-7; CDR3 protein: CASSPLTTGPPYEQYF
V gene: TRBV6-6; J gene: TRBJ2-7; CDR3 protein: CASSNTGGYYEQYF
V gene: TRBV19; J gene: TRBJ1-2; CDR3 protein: CASSIPGQGMNYGYTF
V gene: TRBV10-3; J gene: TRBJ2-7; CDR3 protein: CAISNSSYEQYF
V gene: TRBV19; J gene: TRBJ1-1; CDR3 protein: CASSMGPANTEAFF